The 2 T cell receptor beta chains reported below all come from one sample, sequenced in a study of T cells after posttransplantation cyclophosphamide. Sequenced by immunoSEQ multiplex PCR; TCRdb stores in-frame clones only, minus some. The sample consists of 66,000 or so clones, about 93% of them appearing once. Material for sequencing was PBMCs. These receptors came from a woman in her twenties or thirties in good health and a related stem cell transplant donor.

The chain recombines TRBV19 with TRBJ1-5; D gene uncertain. The CDR3 has 15 residues. CDR1 is LNHDA and CDR2 is SQIVND in the germline V gene (reference sequence). Trimming took 3 bases from V and 6 from J, leaving 15 bases between them. The CDR3: CASSIKSESAQPQHF. CDR3 nucleotides: TGTGCCAGTAGTATTAAATCGGAGTCGGCTCAGCCCCAGCATTTT.

The chain recombines TRBV4-3 with TRBJ1-6, with D tentatively TRBD1 (6 bases). With 4 bases removed from V and 7 bases from J, the gap between germline ends came to 14 bases. There are 15 residues in the CDR3. CDR1 and CDR2 (germline): LGHNA, YSLEER. The CDR3 protein is CASSPVGGKNSPLHF. CDR3 coding DNA: TGCGCCAGCAGCCCTGTCGGGGGCAAGAATTCACCCCTCCACTTT.